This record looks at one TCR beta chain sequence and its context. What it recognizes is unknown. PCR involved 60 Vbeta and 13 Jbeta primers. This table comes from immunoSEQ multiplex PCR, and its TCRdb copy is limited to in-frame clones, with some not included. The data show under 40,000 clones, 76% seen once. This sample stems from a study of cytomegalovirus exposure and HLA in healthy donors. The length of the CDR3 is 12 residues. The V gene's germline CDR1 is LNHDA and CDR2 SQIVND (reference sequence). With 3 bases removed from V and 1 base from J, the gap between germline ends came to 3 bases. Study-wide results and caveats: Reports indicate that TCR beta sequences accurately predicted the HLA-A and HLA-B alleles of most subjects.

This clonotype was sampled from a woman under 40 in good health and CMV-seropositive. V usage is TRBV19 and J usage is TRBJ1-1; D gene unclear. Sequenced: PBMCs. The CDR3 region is CASSIQNTEAFF. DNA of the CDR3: TGTGCCAGTAGTATTCAGAACACTGAAGCTTTCTTT.